This passage covers 18 T cell receptor beta chains from one sample sequenced in a study of T cells in Graves' hyperthyroidism and ophthalmopathy. The source material, RNA transcripts, was used to amplify TCR beta CDR3 regions. The TCR CDR3 was amplified in a first-round RT-PCR using the HTBI primer set. From the multiplex PCR reads, TCRdb called clonotypes with MiXCR, one entry per CDR3 protein. Here the sample spans around 530,000 distinct CDR3 sequences, more than 15% being singletons. Input material: blood. Receptors originate from a woman in her late teens or twenties with Graves' ophthalmopathy.

V is TRBV5-6 and J is TRBJ2-1; D possibly matches TRBD1 or TRBD2 (5 bases each). Germline V gene data show CDR1 as SGHDT and CDR2 as YYEEEE. The CDR3 spans 12 residues. V dropped 1 base and J dropped 10 bases, with 9 bases sitting between them. CDR3 residues: CASSLIGAEQFF. CDR3 sequence (DNA): TGTGCCAGCAGCTTGATCGGGGCGGAGCAGTTCTTC.

This clonotype was detected only a few times. A much larger clone is a single base away; this may be a read error. J is TRBJ2-7 and V is TRBV3-1; D is ambiguous. Germline V lookup: CDR1 LGHDT, CDR2 YNNKEL (reference sequence). The CDR3 covers 11 residues. Trimming stripped 1 base from V and 9 bases from J, with 7 bases between. The CDR3 loop is CASSQANGQYF. The CDR3 DNA sequence: TGTGCCAGCAGCCAAGCTAACGGGCAGTACTTC.

This sequence joins TRBV5-1 and TRBJ2-2; TRBD1 agrees at 9 bases. Germline V lookup: CDR1 SGHRS, CDR2 YFSETQ. J lost 6 bases, V lost 4 bases, and 1 base had no gene match. The CDR3 loop spans 13 amino acids. The CDR3 loop reads CASSTGGPGELFF. For the CDR3, the DNA is TGCGCCAGCAGCACAGGGGGCCCCGGGGAGCTGTTTTTT.

The table lists this clonotype with many counts. The rearrangement links TRBV7-9 to TRBJ2-3; 7 nucleotides match TRBD1. Germline CDR1 and CDR2: SEHNR and FQNEAQ (reference sequence). The CDR3 has 18 residues. Trimming cost V 5 bases and J 3 bases; bases outside gene matches: 17. The DNA for the CDR3 is TGTGCCAGCAGCCCCACCCTGGCGACAGGGCAGGTTACAGATACGCAGTATTTT. Encoded protein: CASSPTLATGQVTDTQYF.

V is TRBV6-2 or TRBV6-3 and J is TRBJ2-6; TRBD1 matches 8 bases. Germline CDR1 reads MNHEY; CDR2 reads SVGEGT. CDR3 length: 19 residues. With V trimmed by 4 bases and J by 2 bases, 13 bases remained unmatched. CDR3 DNA sequence: TGTGCCAGCAGTTCCCACGCCGGGACAGGTCCTCCTGGGGCCAACGTCCTGACTTTC. It translates to CASSSHAGTGPPGANVLTF.

This clonotype was seen ten or more times. This chain links TRBV2 with TRBJ2-7, with TRBD1 identical over 9 bases. This CDR3 contains 15 residues. V was clipped by 1 base and J by 1 base; unmatched bases: 2. Germline CDR1 reads SNHLY; CDR2 reads FYNNEI. CDR3 bases: TGTGCCAGCAGTGAAGGACAGGGGGGTTCCTACGAGCAGTACTTC. The encoded protein is CASSEGQGGSYEQYF.

This clonotype was recorded a few times. The chain couples TRBV6-2 or TRBV6-3 to TRBJ2-7; 9 nucleotides align to TRBD1. The germline V gene encodes CDR1 MNHEY and CDR2 SVGEGT. This CDR3 spans 15 amino acids. The V segment lost 8 bases and the J segment 1 base; nucleotides outside the gene matches: 9. This chain's CDR3 is CASLNLGTGSYEQYF. CDR3 DNA sequence: TGTGCCAGCCTTAACCTGGGGACAGGGTCCTACGAGCAGTACTTC.

This sequence joins TRBV5-1 and TRBJ2-2, with D perhaps assigned TRBD1 or TRBD2 (5 bases each). The V end lost 6 bases, the J end lost 0 bases, and 15 bases lay between the germline ends. The CDR3 totals 16 residues. Germline CDR1 reads SGHRS; CDR2 reads YFSETQ. In nucleotides, the CDR3 is TGCGCCAGCACTTCGGGACGGAGACCGAACACCGGGGAGCTGTTTTTT. Its translation is CASTSGRRPNTGELFF.

The rearrangement links TRBV4-3 to TRBJ2-1; no clear D. The V gene lost 1 base and the J gene lost 4 bases, with 8 bases spanning the gap. The CDR3 consists of 14 residues. The germline V gene encodes CDR1 LGHNA and CDR2 YSLEER. The CDR3 sequence: CASSQGSGYNEQFF. CDR3 DNA sequence: TGCGCCAGCAGCCAAGGGTCAGGTTACAATGAGCAGTTCTTC.

A note on this clonotype: Its ends do not fully match the called genes, so a read error is possible. The chain carries TRBV6-5 and TRBJ1-6, with 8 bases matching TRBD1. The CDR3 is 15 amino acids. Germline loops: CDR1 MNHEY, CDR2 SVGAGI. In nucleotides, the CDR3 is TGTGCCAACAGTTTAACCCGGGACAGGAATTCACCCCTCCACTTT. Protein product: CANSLTRDRNSPLHF.

As for this clonotype: One junction end does not reproduce the germline sequence, and a read error may be involved. The chain carries TRBV6-5 and TRBJ1-2; D unresolved. The CDR3 is 13 residues long. Germline-derived CDR1 and CDR2 are MNHEY and SVGAGI. DNA for the CDR3: TGTTCCAGCAGTTACGGGGAAAACTATGGCTACACCTTC. Translated, it gives CSSSYGENYGYTF.

The rearrangement links TRBV6-2 or TRBV6-3 to TRBJ1-3, with unresolved D. The V gene lost 11 bases and the J gene lost 0 bases, with 14 bases spanning the gap. Germline CDR1 is MNHEY and CDR2 is SVGEGT. The CDR3 length is 14 residues. The CDR3 coding sequence is TGTGCCGCCGGCGGCGGGAGCTCTGGAAACACCATATATTTT. Amino acids: CAAGGGSSGNTIYF.

In this sample, this clonotype turned up many times. The chain links TRBV27 to TRBJ1-2; TRBD1 might be the D (6 bases). This CDR3 is built from 14 residues. CDR1 is MNHEY and CDR2 is SMNVEV in the germline V gene (reference sequence). Trimming removed 2 bases at V and 7 bases at J, with 14 bases between. DNA of the CDR3: TGTGCCAGCAGTTTAACTGGGGGCACGGGTGGCTACACCTTC. Its protein product is CASSLTGGTGGYTF.

The sample holds a few counts of this clonotype. The J gene is TRBJ1-2, the V gene TRBV4-1, with 9 bases matching TRBD1. The CDR3 totals 14 residues. The germline gives CDR1 MGHRA, CDR2 YSYEKL. V trimming: 4 bases; J trimming: 7 bases; junction bases outside the gene matches: 7. The CDR3 loop reads CASSPDRGWGGYTF. In DNA, the CDR3 is TGCGCCAGCAGCCCGGACAGGGGTTGGGGTGGCTACACCTTC.

This clonotype appeared many times. The chain employs TRBV11-2 and TRBJ1-3; TRBD1 agrees at 7 bases. The CDR3 length is 13 residues. J lost 4 bases, V lost 3 bases, and 0 bases had no gene match. Germline V CDR1 and CDR2: SGHAT, FQNNGV. The CDR3, as DNA: TGTGCCAGCAGCTTGGACAGGGGAAACACCATATATTTT. Amino acids: CASSLDRGNTIYF.

This clonotype was picked up many times. The rearrangement uses TRBV18 and TRBJ2-3; D is undetermined. The CDR3 covers 12 residues. CDR1 is KGHSH and CDR2 is LQKENI in the germline V gene. Trimming removed 1 base from V and 4 bases from J, with 3 bases in between. This CDR3 is CASSPLADTQYF. The CDR3 DNA reads TGTGCCAGCTCACCACTCGCAGATACGCAGTATTTT.

The chain links TRBV5-1 to TRBJ2-2; a weak D match, TRBD2 (5 bases). Germline values: CDR1 SGHRS, CDR2 YFSETQ. V was shortened by 4 bases and J by 5 bases, with 12 bases between the two germline ends. The CDR3 runs 14 residues. The CDR3 sequence: CASSQDFRTGELFF. CDR3 DNA sequence: TGCGCCAGCAGCCAGGACTTTCGTACCGGGGAGCTGTTTTTT. Based on the CDR3 plus reference TRBV5-1 and TRBJ2-2, the full variable domain is KAGVTQTPRYLIKTRGQQVTLSCSPISGHRSVSWYQQTPGQGLQFLFEYFSETQRNKGNFPGRFSGRQFSNSRSEMNVSTLELGDSALYLCASSQDFRTGELFFGEGSRLTVL.

V gene TRBV30 combines with J gene TRBJ2-2; perhaps TRBD2 as D (6 bases). V was clipped by 5 bases and J by 0 bases, with 10 bases between them. CDR3 length: 14 amino acids. Germline V gene sequence: CDR1 GTSNPN, CDR2 SVGIG (reference sequence). CDR3 loop: CAWGDFTNTGELFF. CDR3 nucleotides: TGTGCCTGGGGGGACTTTACGAACACCGGGGAGCTGTTTTTT.